A selection of T cell receptor beta chains follows, all from one sample in a study of blood T cell repertoires in COVID-19. Profiled with immunoSEQ multiplex PCR; TCRdb holds only in-frame clones, not every one. This repertoire shows a few hundred thousand clones, roughly 87% found once; its top ten account for about 2%. Source material: peripheral blood. The origin of the receptors is a woman in her 50s who had recovered from COVID-19. CDR3s include the opening cysteine and the closing phenylalanine or tryptophan. D genes are given only for firm matches. The size entry is marked missing in some rows and otherwise reads once, few, many or a size class.

clone_size	j_call	v_call	d_call	cdr3_nt	cdr3_aa
NA	TRBJ2-7	TRBV13	TRBD1	TGTGCCAGCAGCTCGCGACAGGGTAGTTTGGAGCAGTACTTC	CASSSRQGSLEQYF
NA	TRBJ2-7	TRBV7-9	TRBD1	TGTGCCAGCAGCCCGACAGGACAGGCCTACGAGCAGTACTTC	CASSPTGQAYEQYF
NA	TRBJ1-2	TRBV4-2	NA	TGTGCCAGCAGCCAAATTCGAGCAGAGCAGGGGCGCGCCTACACCTTC	CASSQIRAEQGRAYTF
NA	TRBJ1-1	TRBV3-1/TRBV3-2	NA	TGTGCCAGCAGCCAAACAGGGTTTGAAGCTTTCTTT	CASSQTGFEAFF
few	TRBJ2-3	TRBV6-1	NA	TGTGCCAGCACCCGAGGGAGCACAGATACGCAGTATTTT	CASTRGSTDTQYF
NA	TRBJ2-4	TRBV29-1	NA	TGCAGCGTTGAAGTAGGGGGGGCTACCAAAAACATTCAGTACTTC	CSVEVGGATKNIQYF
NA	TRBJ2-7	TRBV7-2	NA	TGTGCCAGCAGCTTAGTCGCCTCGGGTCCACCCTACGAGCAGTACTTC	CASSLVASGPPYEQYF
NA	TRBJ1-2	TRBV30	NA	TGTGCTATGGGGGGACGAAGCTATGGCTACACCTTC	CAMGGRSYGYTF
NA	TRBJ2-7	TRBV7-2	NA	TGTGCCAGCAGCTTCGAAGTAGAGGGAACCTACAAGCAGTACTTC	CASSFEVEGTYKQYF
NA	TRBJ1-1	TRBV7-3	NA	TGTGCCAGCAGCTCACAGTTGAACACTGAAGCTTTCTTT	CASSSQLNTEAFF
once	TRBJ2-5	TRBV6-1	TRBD2	TGTGCCAGCAGTGAACGGACTAGCGGGGGGCCTAAACAAGAGACCCAGTACTTC	CASSERTSGGPKQETQYF
NA	TRBJ2-7	TRBV5-1	NA	TGCGCCAGCAGCTTGGGGGCCACCCCCGAGCAGTACTTC	CASSLGATPEQYF
NA	TRBJ2-1	TRBV29-1	TRBD1	TGCAGCGTCGGGACAGCCTTCAATGAGCAGTTCTTC	CSVGTAFNEQFF
once	TRBJ1-1	TRBV6-5	TRBD1	TGTGCCAGCAGCCCCCCCAGGGGGCCCACTGAAGCTTTCTTT	CASSPPRGPTEAFF
NA	TRBJ1-5	TRBV30	NA	TGTGCCTGGAGTGTGGGCCCCGGAGGGAATCAGCCCCAGCATTTT	CAWSVGPGGNQPQHF
NA	TRBJ2-1	TRBV19	TRBD1	TGTGCCAGTAGTATCGACAGGGATTACGGCAATGAGCAGTTCTTC	CASSIDRDYGNEQFF
NA	TRBJ1-2	TRBV2	NA	TGTGCCAGCATTCCGGACAGATCCTCTAACTATGGCTACACCTTC	CASIPDRSSNYGYTF
NA	TRBJ1-4	TRBV7-2	NA	TGTGCCAGCAGCGTGTCCCTAGGGGTGGCTAATGAAAAACTGTTTTTT	CASSVSLGVANEKLFF
few	TRBJ2-1	TRBV21-1	NA	TGTGCCAGCAGCAAAGATGGGCAGGTGTCCTACAATGAGCAGTTCTTC	CASSKDGQVSYNEQFF
NA	TRBJ2-7	TRBV30	TRBD1	TGTGCCTGGAGGGCAGGGGGCTCCATCTTTTACGAGCAGTACTTC	CAWRAGGSIFYEQYF
NA	TRBJ1-2	TRBV7-2	TRBD1	TGTGCCAGCAGCTCGACCACAGGGGGCGCACTCACGAACTATGGCTACACCTTC	CASSSTTGGALTNYGYTF
NA	TRBJ2-3	TRBV5-1	NA	TGCGCCAGCAGCTTGGCCGGCGGAACAGATACGCAGTATTTT	CASSLAGGTDTQYF
once	TRBJ2-1	TRBV6-5	NA	TGTGCCAGCAGTTACAATTTAGGGGGTGAGCAGTTCTTC	CASSYNLGGEQFF
NA	TRBJ1-5	TRBV28	TRBD1	TGTGCCAGCAGTTCGGGACAGGGTTCTGGCAATCAGCCCCAGCATTTT	CASSSGQGSGNQPQHF
NA	TRBJ1-2	TRBV7-2	TRBD1	TGTGCCAGCAGCCCCGGACAGGGATCATACTATGGCTACACCTTC	CASSPGQGSYYGYTF
NA	TRBJ2-3	TRBV5-1	TRBD1	TGCGCCAGCAGCCAAGGCAGGGGGTTTTCCCCAGATACGCAGTATTTT	CASSQGRGFSPDTQYF
NA	TRBJ2-6	TRBV7-2	NA	TGTGCCAGCCTCCCTTCTGGGGCCAACGTCCTGACTTTC	CASLPSGANVLTF
once	TRBJ1-1	TRBV7-8	NA	TGTGCCAGCAGCCCCCGAGGAAGAGTCGTAAACACTGAAGCTTTCTTT	CASSPRGRVVNTEAFF
NA	TRBJ1-6	TRBV9	TRBD1	TGTGCCAGCAGTGGGACAGCCAGCTCCTATAATTCACCCCTCCACTTT	CASSGTASSYNSPLHF
NA	TRBJ2-3	TRBV24-1	TRBD2	TGTGCCACCAGTGATTTGGGGAGGACTAGCGGGACAGATACGCAGTATTTT	CATSDLGRTSGTDTQYF
once	TRBJ2-3	TRBV10-3	TRBD2	TGTGCCATCAGTAGCGGGGGGCACACAGATACGCAGTATTTT	CAISSGGHTDTQYF
NA	TRBJ2-1	TRBV5-1	NA	TGCGCCAGCAGCTATTCCAAAAACAATGAGCAGTTCTTC	CASSYSKNNEQFF
NA	TRBJ1-2	TRBV5-1	TRBD1	TGCGCCAGCAGCTCGGGACAGGGGGCATCCTATGGCTACACCTTC	CASSSGQGASYGYTF
once	TRBJ1-1	TRBV28	NA	TGTGCCAGCAGGCTAAACAGGGAAGCTTTCTTT	CASRLNREAFF
NA	TRBJ2-7	TRBV5-1	NA	TGCGCCAGCAGCTCCCAAGGCGGGGGCCCTCTCTCCTACGAGCAGTACTTC	CASSSQGGGPLSYEQYF
NA	TRBJ2-7	TRBV27	TRBD1	TGTGCCAGCAGCCCTGGGCCAGGGGGAACCTACGAGCAGTACTTC	CASSPGPGGTYEQYF
once	TRBJ1-1	TRBV30	NA	TGTGCCTGGAGTGTTAGGGGGACTGAAGCTTTCTTT	CAWSVRGTEAFF
NA	TRBJ1-3	TRBV27	TRBD1	TGTGCCAGCCGATCAGGGGGGAACACCATATATTTT	CASRSGGNTIYF
NA	TRBJ1-2	TRBV13	NA	TGTGCCAGCAGCCCCCAGGGCCATGGCTACACCTTC	CASSPQGHGYTF
NA	TRBJ2-7	TRBV5-1	TRBD1	TGCGCCAGCAGCCCGTCCGGGACAGGGATAGATCAGCAGTACTTC	CASSPSGTGIDQQYF
once	TRBJ1-1	TRBV20-1	NA	TGCAGTGCTAGTAGACAAACCTCCCTGGAAGCTTTCTTT	CSASRQTSLEAFF
NA	TRBJ2-2	TRBV18	NA	TGTGCCAGCTCACCCCTTGCGCAGGGAACTCCTAAGAACACCGGGGAGCTGTTTTTT	CASSPLAQGTPKNTGELFF
NA	TRBJ1-1	TRBV2	TRBD1	TGTGCCAGCAGGACAGGGGGCGCGGGGAACACTGAAGCTTTCTTT	CASRTGGAGNTEAFF
NA	TRBJ1-1	TRBV4-2	NA	TGTGCCAGCAGCCAAGATCCGGGGGTGAGCACTGAAGCTTTCTTT	CASSQDPGVSTEAFF
once	TRBJ2-1	TRBV7-8	NA	TGTGCCAGCAGCTTGCTCCGGACAGTCAATGAGCAGTTCTTC	CASSLLRTVNEQFF
NA	TRBJ2-5	TRBV24-1	NA	TGTGCCACCAGTGCCGCTGGGTCCTGGGATCAGGGGACCCAGTACTTC	CATSAAGSWDQGTQYF
few	TRBJ1-2	TRBV5-1	TRBD1	TGCGCCAGCAGAAAAACAGGGGGTTATGACTATGGCTACACCTTC	CASRKTGGYDYGYTF
NA	TRBJ2-7	TRBV28	TRBD2	TGTGCCAGCAGCCAGGGTGGGCTAGCGGTCTACGAGCAGTACTTC	CASSQGGLAVYEQYF
NA	TRBJ1-6	TRBV4-3	NA	TGCGCCAGCAGCCCAACGGCAGGGGATAATTCACCCCTCCACTTT	CASSPTAGDNSPLHF
NA	TRBJ1-1	TRBV18	NA	TGTGCCAGCTCCCCACTCGGAGACACTGAAGCTTTCTTT	CASSPLGDTEAFF
NA	TRBJ1-3	TRBV27	NA	TGTGCCAGCAGTCCCCGGGGGGTTGCCTCTGGAAACACCATATATTTT	CASSPRGVASGNTIYF
NA	TRBJ1-6	TRBV6-2/TRBV6-3	TRBD1	TGTGCCAGCAGCCCCGGGACAGGGCACGCAAAGGGCACTTCACCCCTCCACTTT	CASSPGTGHAKGTSPLHF
NA	TRBJ1-1	TRBV5-1	NA	TGCGCCAGCAGCTTACAGGGAATGAACACTGAAGCTTTCTTT	CASSLQGMNTEAFF
NA	TRBJ1-3	TRBV9	NA	TGTGCCAGCAGCGTAGGAGGCAGCTCTGGAAACACCATATATTTT	CASSVGGSSGNTIYF